This entry describes one T cell receptor (beta chain). Its antigen is not identified. Trimming took 2 bases from V and 4 from J, leaving 12 bases between them. CDR3 length: 15 residues. The data are from a study of T cell repertoires in cytomegalovirus infection. Overall study context: Evidence of both CMV infection and a matching HLA type came from public TCR beta signatures.

TCRdb redid the calling of the reads with MiXCR, one entry per CDR3 protein. The data show some 440,000 distinct CDR3 sequences, with approximately 30% seen just once and around 13% held by the top ten. Study-level results: CMV-specific HLA-C-restricted TCR beta clonotypes dominated the ex vivo response. Carriers of CMV and the relevant HLA type were discriminated by public TCR beta frequency.

This clonotype originated in a human donor in good health (CMV status not recorded). Some clones in this sample may be carry-over from other donors' samples. V usage is TRBV12-3 or TRBV12-4 and J usage is TRBJ1-5; D may be TRBD1 (6 bases). Sequences were obtained from PBMCs. The CDR3 here is CASSLFGGGNQPQHF. The CDR3 nucleotides read TGTGCCAGCAGTTTATTCGGAGGGGGAAATCAGCCCCAGCATTTT.